The clone carrying this TCR beta chain appeared many times. This sample is drawn from a study of human T cells and chemical hapten exposure. At the level of the study: Small differences in pooled library volume mainly drove the variation in TCR yields per sample.

The authors' total RNA extraction used unfractionated whole blood. For the library, individual cDNA molecules each received unique molecular identifiers. Original analysis: Counts of TCRs in each sample centred on a median of 95,638 and extended from around 24,000 to 710,000. TCRdb re-called the reads through MiXCR, storing one row per CDR3 protein. The V and J calls were not made by the authors but by TCRdb's processing. The table shows about 120,000 distinct CDR3 sequences, with about 7.7% occurring only once. This CDR3 spans 16 amino acids. Germline CDR1 and CDR2: SQVTM and ANQGSEA. V lost 0 bases, J lost 0 bases, and 13 bases lay in between.

This rearrangement joins TRBV29-1 to TRBJ2-3; possible D gene TRBD2, 6 bases. The receptor comes from a human donor in good health. Some clones in this sample may be carry-over from other donors' samples. Material: whole blood. The CDR3 sequence: CSVEDLREASTDTQYF. DNA for the CDR3: TGCAGCGTTGAAGATCTTAGGGAGGCTAGCACAGATACGCAGTATTTT.